A selection of T cell receptor beta chains follows, all from one sample in a study of cytotoxic CD8 clonotypes in ibrutinib-treated CLL. The repertoire was sequenced with immunoSEQ multiplex PCR; TCRdb's copy has only in-frame clones and lacks some. Of 130,000 or so clones in the sample, 84% were seen once. The source material was PBMCs, sampled after 24 months of ibrutinib treatment. The receptor set was obtained from a human donor with chronic lymphocytic leukemia. Each CDR3 is given with its conserved first and last residue. Each record gives: J gene, V gene, CDR3 protein.

J gene: TRBJ2-1; V gene: TRBV19; CDR3 protein: CASSIARRGDEQFF
J gene: TRBJ2-3; V gene: TRBV5-6; CDR3 protein: CASSLSGGYTDTQYF
J gene: TRBJ1-5; V gene: TRBV7-9; CDR3 protein: CASSSGYNQPQHF
J gene: TRBJ1-1; V gene: TRBV7-9; CDR3 protein: CASSLAAGRTEAFF
J gene: TRBJ2-7; V gene: TRBV7-8; CDR3 protein: CASSLVRGSPEQYF
J gene: TRBJ1-2; V gene: TRBV28; CDR3 protein: CASRQGRGYTF
J gene: TRBJ2-5; V gene: TRBV28; CDR3 protein: CASSLFPTGGRETQYF
J gene: TRBJ2-3; V gene: TRBV7-9; CDR3 protein: CASSLGTGHDTQYF
J gene: TRBJ2-7; V gene: TRBV5-5; CDR3 protein: CASSLAGAGGTYEQYF
J gene: TRBJ2-7; V gene: TRBV5-1; CDR3 protein: CASSLVPRQGSEQYF
J gene: TRBJ2-7; V gene: TRBV20-1; CDR3 protein: CSARGDSEQYF
J gene: TRBJ1-3; V gene: TRBV18; CDR3 protein: CASSPQQGSGNTIYF
J gene: TRBJ2-7; V gene: TRBV5-5; CDR3 protein: CASSPSTSSYEQYF
J gene: TRBJ1-4; V gene: TRBV2; CDR3 protein: CASSVGQGGEKLFF
J gene: TRBJ2-5; V gene: TRBV7-2; CDR3 protein: CASSLGLAGETQYF
J gene: TRBJ2-7; V gene: TRBV28; CDR3 protein: CASSAPSGTGMNEQYF
J gene: TRBJ1-6; V gene: TRBV6-6; CDR3 protein: CASSYQGSSYNSPLHF
J gene: TRBJ2-2; V gene: TRBV6-6; CDR3 protein: CASSYGTGAGELFF
J gene: TRBJ2-2; V gene: TRBV9; CDR3 protein: CASSRIAGGPSGELFF
J gene: TRBJ1-6; V gene: TRBV7-2; CDR3 protein: CASSQGTMGQGESPLHF
J gene: TRBJ1-2; V gene: TRBV30; CDR3 protein: CARPGTGDGYTF
J gene: TRBJ1-1; V gene: TRBV15; CDR3 protein: CATSRGTYTEAFF